This T cell receptor (beta chain) was recorded in a study of cytomegalovirus exposure and HLA in healthy donors. Everyone who donated was a healthy bone marrow donor. Deletions cut 0 bases from V and 8 bases from J, with 13 bases between. The CDR3 is 15 residues long. Germline CDR1 is MNHNY and CDR2 is SVGAGI (reference sequence). PCR used 60 Vbeta primers and 13 Jbeta primers. The repertoire was sequenced with immunoSEQ multiplex PCR; TCRdb's copy has only in-frame clones and lacks some. Among 130,000 or so clones, roughly 80% were seen once, and the ten largest hold about 1%. This sequence was found in a woman aged 55-70 years in good health and CMV-seronegative. Sequences were obtained from PBMCs. The chain joins TRBV6-6 to TRBJ1-4; D possibly corresponds to TRBD1 (5 bases). CDR3 DNA sequence: TGTGCCAGCAGTTACTCCCCAGGGCCGGAGGAAAAACTGTTTTTT. Amino acids: CASSYSPGPEEKLFF.